Shown below are 31 T cell receptor beta chains from a single sample sequenced in a study of regulatory T cells in long-lasting Graves disease. Investigators prepared the TCR beta libraries by applying iRepertoire HTBI primers and Arm-PCR of CDR3 regions. TCRdb ran MiXCR on the multiplex PCR reads and lists one entry per CDR3 protein. The sample holds 400,000 to 500,000 distinct CDR3 sequences, roughly 21% seen once. Time point of the sample: persistent/refractory GD, antithyroid drugs over 5 years with positive TRAb. PBMCs provided the RNA from which the TCR library was made. Specimen: peripheral blood mononuclear cells (PBMCs), collected when the disease was refractory, from a patient treated with antithyroid drugs. The receptors come from a female donor with Graves disease.

This clonotype was recorded at least ten times. The chain links TRBV28 to TRBJ1-2, with D perhaps matching TRBD1 (5 bases). Trimming took off 7 bases at V and 2 bases at J, with 8 bases between the two ends. Germline V gives CDR1 MDHEN, CDR2 SYDVKM. CDR3 size: 12 residues. The CDR3 loop is CASMGGNYGYTF. The CDR3 DNA reads as TGTGCCAGCATGGGGGGGAACTATGGCTACACCTTC.

Notes on this clonotype: A much more abundant neighbour one base away suggests this may be a read error. This rearrangement joins TRBV12-3 or TRBV12-4 to TRBJ1-1; tentative D call: TRBD1 (5 bases). This CDR3 spans 13 amino acids. This chain's CDR3 is CAGSLLGVAEAFF. In DNA, the CDR3 is TGTGCCGGCAGTTTGTTGGGGGTGGCTGAAGCTTTCTTT.

In its sample, this clonotype was seen a few times. The chain recombines TRBV10-3 with TRBJ1-1; TRBD1 agrees at 8 bases. In germline, CDR1 is ENHRY, CDR2 SYGVKD. V dropped 8 bases and J dropped 0; count of bases not matched to a gene: 5. CDR3 length equals 14 residues. The CDR3 DNA sequence: TGTGCCATCTGGGACAGGAAGATGAACACTGAAGCTTTCTTT. Translated, it gives CAIWDRKMNTEAFF.

This clonotype was counted many times. This chain uses TRBV6-1 with TRBJ1-1, with a tentative D call TRBD1 (6 bases). Trimming stripped 8 bases from V and 2 bases from J, with 18 bases between. This CDR3 has 15 residues. Germline lookup yields CDR1 MNHNS and CDR2 SASEGT. Written as DNA, the CDR3 is TGTGCCAGCCTACGAGGGGGGTCGTATAACACTGAAGCTTTCTTT. Amino acids: CASLRGGSYNTEAFF.

The table lists this clonotype with many counts. The chain couples TRBV2 to TRBJ1-2, with D maybe TRBD1 (5 bases). The germline CDR1 and CDR2 sequences are SNHLY and FYNNEI. Trimming removed 6 bases at V and 2 bases at J, with 10 bases between. This CDR3 region has 13 residues. The CDR3 loop is CASRKDTNYGYTF. The CDR3 DNA reads TGTGCCAGCAGGAAGGACACAAACTATGGCTACACCTTC.

This clonotype was counted at least ten times. The chain carries TRBV20-1 and TRBJ1-4; D perhaps matches TRBD1 (6 bases). Germline V gene sequence: CDR1 DFQATT, CDR2 SNEGSKA (reference sequence). This CDR3 has 13 amino acids. Trimming cost V 3 bases and J 8 bases, with 13 bases left between them. CDR3: CSASGGGGEKLFF. In DNA form, the CDR3 reads TGCAGTGCTAGCGGAGGGGGTGGGGAAAAACTGTTTTTT.

This clonotype came up many times. The V gene is TRBV12-3 or TRBV12-4, the J gene TRBJ1-6; weak D call: TRBD1 (5 bases). The V end was cut by 6 bases, the J end by 7 bases, with 19 bases between. The CDR3 has 16 residues. The CDR3: CASSMGSGRGNSPLHF. The DNA of the CDR3 is TGTGCCAGCAGCATGGGGAGTGGGCGGGGGAATTCACCCCTCCACTTT.

The V call is TRBV12-3 or TRBV12-4, the J call TRBJ2-1; TRBD2 agrees at 15 bases. The trim removed 7 bases at V and 9 bases at J, leaving 7 bases unmatched. The CDR3 covers 15 residues. The CDR3 nucleotides read TGTGCCAGCACCCGGACTAGCGGGGGGGTGGGTGAGCAGTTCTTC. It yields the protein CASTRTSGGVGEQFF.

This rearrangement joins TRBV18 to TRBJ2-4; no definite D call. The CDR3 extends over 17 amino acids. V was trimmed by 3 bases and J by 3 bases, leaving 18 bases between them. Germline V gene sequence: CDR1 KGHSH, CDR2 LQKENI. The CDR3 coding sequence is TGTGCCAGCTCACCTGTAACCTCGGACGGTCTCAAAAACATTCAGTACTTC. Protein sequence: CASSPVTSDGLKNIQYF.

The V and J genes are TRBV11-2 and TRBJ2-3; 7 bases align to TRBD2. With 5 bases clipped from V and 4 bases from J, the junction kept 6 bases outside the gene matches. CDR1 and CDR2 (germline): SGHAT, FQNNGV. The CDR3 consists of 14 residues. The CDR3 here is CASSLGLEPDTQYF. For the CDR3, the DNA is TGTGCCAGCAGCCTCGGACTAGAACCAGATACGCAGTATTTT.

This clonotype was counted at least ten times. CDR3 region: CASSLSTGGWQYF. In DNA form, the CDR3 reads TGTGCCAGCAGTTTATCGACGGGAGGGTGGCAGTACTTC. The chain couples TRBV28 to TRBJ2-7, with 8 bases aligning to TRBD2. From germline, CDR1 is MDHEN and CDR2 SYDVKM. This CDR3 comprises 13 residues. The V gene end was trimmed by 1 base and the J gene end by 9 bases; junction bases not matched to a gene: 5.

The chain couples TRBV29-1 to TRBJ2-7; perhaps D is TRBD1 or TRBD2 (5 bases each). Trimming left V 6 bases short and J 6 bases short, with 21 bases between. The length of the CDR3 is 14 residues. The germline gives CDR1 SQVTM, CDR2 ANQGSEA. CDR3 nucleotides: TGCAGCGTGACCCCGGGACCAAGAGTCGGCGAGCAGTACTTC. The encoded protein is CSVTPGPRVGEQYF.

In regard to this clonotype: A much bigger clone sits one base away, suggesting this may be a read error. The chain carries TRBV10-3 and TRBJ1-1; weak D call: TRBD1 (6 bases). CDR1 is ENHRY and CDR2 is SYGVKD in the germline V gene. V was shortened by 8 bases and J by 4 bases, with 14 bases between the two germline ends. The CDR3 spans 13 residues. The CDR3 DNA reads as TGTGCCATCGGACCTCAGGGGAGCACTGAAGCTTTCTTT. Translated, it gives CAIGPQGSTEAFF.

This clonotype occurred many times. The V call is TRBV2, the J call TRBJ1-2, with unresolved D. The V gene's germline CDR1 is SNHLY and CDR2 FYNNEI. The CDR3 contains 16 residues. V lost 5 bases and J 0 bases, leaving 16 bases between the germline ends. The CDR3 loop is CASSSRWGLTNYGYTF. The CDR3, as DNA: TGTGCCAGCAGTTCCCGTTGGGGTTTGACTAACTATGGCTACACCTTC.

This clonotype was observed a handful of times. The rearrangement uses TRBV7-2 and TRBJ1-5, with a tentative D call TRBD1 (6 bases). CDR1 and CDR2 from the germline V gene are SGHTA and FQGNSA. The ends were cut back, 3 bases at V and 7 bases at J, with 13 bases in the middle. This CDR3 has 14 amino acids. The DNA of the CDR3 is TGTGCCAGCAGCTTGGCAGGGGCCGTGCAGCCCCAGCATTTT. Encoded protein: CASSLAGAVQPQHF.

This clonotype has just a few counts. This chain joins TRBV9 and TRBJ1-2; no definite D call. CDR1 is SGDLS, CDR2 YYNGEE, per germline. This CDR3 contains 16 residues. The V end was cut by 0 bases, the J end by 2 bases, with 14 bases between. As DNA, the CDR3 is TGTGCCAGCAGCGTAGGAGGAGGACGGGGAAACTATGGCTACACCTTC. It encodes CASSVGGGRGNYGYTF.

The chain combines TRBV7-3 with TRBJ2-7; unclear D gene. This CDR3 contains 13 residues. V was trimmed by 2 bases and J by 3 bases, leaving 8 bases between them. Germline CDR1 and CDR2: SGHTA and FQGTGA. The CDR3 is CASSLGYGYEQYF. CDR3 in DNA: TGTGCCAGCAGCTTAGGTTACGGCTACGAGCAGTACTTC. Together with reference TRBV7-3 and TRBJ2-7, the CDR3 gives the full variable domain: GAGVSQTPSNKVTEKGKYVELRCDPISGHTALYWYRQSLGQGPEFLIYFQGTGAADDSGLPNDRFFAVRPEGSVSTLKIQRTERGDSAVYLCASSLGYGYEQYFGPGTRLTVT.

This clonotype came up many times. The chain links TRBV19 to TRBJ2-5; no clear D gene. Between the trimmed V and J ends, which lost 8 bases and 4 bases, there was a span of 17 bases. The CDR3 extends over 14 amino acids. Per germline, CDR1 LNHDA and CDR2 SQIVND (reference sequence). This CDR3 reads CASSSSVIGETQYF. The CDR3 DNA reads as TGTGCCAGTTCCTCATCGGTTATCGGAGAGACCCAGTACTTC.

This clonotype was seen only a few times. The CDR3 is CASTDTGTSGGADTGELFF. CDR3 DNA: TGTGCCAGTACCGATACCGGGACTAGCGGGGGGGCGGACACCGGGGAGCTGTTTTTT. This rearrangement joins TRBV19 to TRBJ2-2; 16 bases align to TRBD2. The CDR3 extends over 19 amino acids. J lost 3 bases, V lost 7 bases, and 11 bases had no gene match. Germline values: CDR1 LNHDA, CDR2 SQIVND (reference sequence).

J is TRBJ1-1 and V is TRBV20-1, with 8 bases matching TRBD1. Germline CDR1 DFQATT, CDR2 SNEGSKA (reference sequence). The CDR3 has 14 amino acids. Germline trimming cut 0 bases from V and 5 bases from J; bases unmatched to any gene: 5. CDR3 DNA: TGCAGTGCTAGAGATCCCAGGGGGCGAACTGAAGCTTTCTTT. Residues: CSARDPRGRTEAFF.

This clonotype has a count of ten or more. The chain is built from TRBV27 and TRBJ1-1; D not resolved. This CDR3 contains 13 residues. CDR1 is MNHEY, CDR2 SMNVEV, per germline (reference sequence). Between the trimmed V and J ends, which lost 2 bases and 6 bases, there was a span of 10 bases. Here the CDR3 reads CASSLTVISEAFF. CDR3 nucleotides: TGTGCCAGCAGTTTAACGGTCATCTCTGAAGCTTTCTTT.

The rearrangement links TRBV6-5 to TRBJ2-5; maybe TRBD1 (6 bases). This CDR3 has 15 residues. V was pared by 2 bases and J by 4 bases, with 14 bases between. Germline-derived CDR1 and CDR2 are MNHEY and SVGAGI. The CDR3 sequence: CASSYGGQVGETQYF. The CDR3 DNA sequence: TGTGCCAGCAGTTACGGGGGACAAGTGGGAGAGACCCAGTACTTC.

This clonotype was seen many times. V is TRBV7-3 and J is TRBJ1-1; perhaps TRBD1 as D (6 bases). Germline V CDR1 and CDR2: SGHTA, FQGTGA. The CDR3 loop spans 15 amino acids. The V end lost 5 bases, the J end lost 1 base, and 14 bases lay between the germline ends. This CDR3 reads CASSLQSRGNTEAFF. The CDR3 DNA is TGTGCCAGCAGCCTACAGAGCAGGGGGAACACTGAAGCTTTCTTT.

The genes are TRBV6-5 and TRBJ1-4; TRBD1 matches at 9 bases. Germline V gene lookup returns CDR1 MNHEY and CDR2 SVGAGI. The CDR3 extends over 18 amino acids. V shed 2 bases and J 5 bases; nucleotides not matched to a gene: 12. CDR3 DNA sequence: TGTGCCAGCAGTTACCTCCGGGACAGGGAGGTACGGAATGAAAAACTGTTTTTT. Encoded protein: CASSYLRDREVRNEKLFF.

This clonotype was observed a handful of times. The chain is built from TRBV7-9 and TRBJ1-2; 7 nucleotides line up with TRBD1. This CDR3 spans 14 amino acids. V lost 5 bases and J lost 5; bases outside the gene matches: 8. Germline CDR1 and CDR2: SEHNR and FQNEAQ (reference sequence). The CDR3 DNA reads TGTGCCAGCAGCCTCGGGACAGCTGTATATGGCTACACCTTC. Amino acid sequence: CASSLGTAVYGYTF. The complete variable domain, with remaining parts taken from reference TRBV7-9 and TRBJ1-2, reads DTGVSQNPRHKITKRGQNVTFRCDPISEHNRLYWYRQTLGQGPEFLTYFQNEAQLEKSRLLSDRFSAERPKGSFSTLEIQRTEQGDSAMYLCASSLGTAVYGYTFGSGTRLTVV.

The chain couples TRBV7-3 to TRBJ2-7, with D hard to call. CDR1 and CDR2 (germline): SGHTA, FQGTGA. CDR3 length: 13 residues. V was clipped by 0 bases and J by 6 bases, with 9 bases between them. CDR3 in DNA: TGTGCCAGCAGCTTAACGACACAATCCGAGCAGTACTTC. Residues: CASSLTTQSEQYF.

This clonotype has only a few counts. CDR3 in amino acids: CASSPPAGTPLEQYF. Written as DNA, the CDR3 is TGTGCCAGCTCACCACCGGCGGGAACCCCCCTGGAGCAGTACTTC. V is TRBV18 and J is TRBJ2-7; tentatively, D is TRBD2 (6 bases). Germline assignment: CDR1 KGHSH and CDR2 LQKENI. The CDR3 covers 15 residues. V lost 0 bases to trimming and J lost 7 bases, with 16 bases between them.

This clonotype was observed at least ten times. The chain uses TRBV2 and TRBJ2-2; D may be TRBD2 (6 bases). The germline CDR1 and CDR2 sequences are SNHLY and FYNNEI. V shed 6 bases and J shed 3 bases, with 11 bases lying between them. CDR3 size: 14 residues. The CDR3 DNA is TGTGCCAGCAGGGGAGGTTGGTACACCGGGGAGCTGTTTTTT. It is translated as CASRGGWYTGELFF.

This clonotype was observed many times. The chain employs TRBV19 and TRBJ1-6; possible D gene TRBD1, 5 bases. Trimming shortened V by 6 bases and J by 7 bases, and 22 bases separated the two germline ends. This CDR3 has 17 amino acids. CDR1 and CDR2 (germline): LNHDA, SQIVND (reference sequence). The CDR3 protein is CASSAHPSGRENSPLHF. In DNA, the CDR3 is TGTGCCAGTAGCGCACACCCCTCGGGACGCGAAAATTCACCCCTCCACTTT.

V is TRBV30 and J is TRBJ1-2; D ambiguous. The V gene lost 4 bases and the J gene lost 3 bases, with 9 bases spanning the gap. Germline V CDR1 and CDR2: GTSNPN, SVGIG (reference sequence). The CDR3 runs to 12 residues. This chain's CDR3 is CAWTGLDYGYTF. The CDR3, as DNA: TGTGCCTGGACAGGATTAGACTATGGCTACACCTTC.

This clonotype was detected ten times or more. The chain couples TRBV28 to TRBJ1-6; D is undetermined. The CDR3 is 15 residues long. Germline values: CDR1 MDHEN, CDR2 SYDVKM. The V end was cut by 3 bases, the J end by 7 bases, with 13 bases between. The CDR3 protein is CASSLGGSTNSPLHF. CDR3 nucleotides: TGTGCCAGCAGTTTGGGAGGCAGTACAAATTCACCCCTCCACTTT.